A selection of T cell receptor beta chains follows, all from one sample in a study of blood T cells in healthy people across ages. TCRdb re-called the 5' RACE reads with MiXCR, one entry per CDR3 protein. Among approximately 800,000 distinct CDR3 sequences listed, around 68% were seen once. Sequencing was carried out using blood. Source of these receptors: a man aged 25 to 45 in good health. Both conserved end residues are part of each CDR3. The D gene is left open where the match is weak. The size of a clone is reported for some rows only, either as once, few or many, or as a class for expanded clones.

>NA|TRBV9|TRBD1|TRBJ2-1
CASSDHTGGSYNEQFF
TGTGCCAGCAGCGACCACACAGGGGGCTCCTACAATGAGCAGTTCTTC
>NA|TRBV7-2|NA|TRBJ1-4
CASSPMGGSINEKLFF
TGTGCCAGCAGCCCCATGGGGGGGTCGATTAATGAAAAACTGTTTTTT
>NA|TRBV7-9|NA|TRBJ2-5
CASSLGDRAVGETQYF
TGTGCCAGCAGCTTAGGGGATCGGGCTGTTGGGGAGACCCAGTACTTC
>NA|TRBV6-2/TRBV6-3|TRBD1|TRBJ1-6
CASSYPERGQGSDSPLHF
TGTGCCAGCAGTTACCCGGAACGTGGACAGGGTAGTGATTCACCCCTCCACTTT
>few|TRBV6-2/TRBV6-3|NA|TRBJ2-1
CASRDFGSDEQFF
TGTGCCAGCAGGGATTTTGGGAGCGATGAGCAGTTCTTC
>NA|TRBV6-2/TRBV6-3|NA|TRBJ2-5
CASSLPGEAQETQYF
TGTGCCAGCAGTTTACCAGGGGAGGCCCAAGAGACCCAGTACTTC
>NA|TRBV27|TRBD2|TRBJ2-3
CASSLRDGGWADTQYF
TGTGCCAGCAGTTTACGCGACGGGGGGTGGGCAGATACGCAGTATTTT
>few|TRBV5-1|NA|TRBJ1-4
CASSLEGLTNEKLFF
TGCGCCAGCAGCTTGGAGGGGTTAACTAATGAAAAACTGTTTTTT
>few|TRBV14|TRBD1|TRBJ2-7
CASSPGQAKDPLNEQYF
TGTGCCAGCAGCCCTGGACAGGCAAAGGACCCCTTGAACGAGCAGTACTTC
>NA|TRBV5-1|NA|TRBJ2-7
CASGQGRYEQYF
TGCGCCAGCGGCCAGGGGCGTTACGAGCAGTACTTC
>NA|TRBV6-1|TRBD1|TRBJ1-6
CASSIRGRVSPLHF
TGTGCCAGCAGCATCAGGGGGCGCGTTTCACCCCTCCACTTT
>many|TRBV20-1|TRBD1|TRBJ2-7
CSARAGTGAYEQYF
TGCAGTGCTAGGGCCGGGACAGGGGCCTACGAGCAGTACTTC
>NA|TRBV11-2|NA|TRBJ2-4
CASSSLTGRFPNIQYF
TGTGCCAGCAGCTCATTGACAGGGAGGTTTCCGAACATTCAGTACTTC
>few|TRBV6-5|NA|TRBJ2-1
CASSYAVSGNEQFF
TGTGCCAGCAGTTACGCCGTTAGTGGAAATGAGCAGTTCTTC